This entry lists 21 T cell receptor beta chains sequenced from one sample in a study of blood T cell repertoires in COVID-19. TCRdb keeps only in-frame clones here, not all; method: immunoSEQ multiplex PCR. The sample has about 380,000 clones, around 90% seen once; the top ten hold about 1.1%. The source material was PBMCs or T cells enriched from blood (not recorded which). Every receptor here comes from a woman aged 18-29 years who had recovered from COVID-19.

The chain uses TRBV7-6 and TRBJ2-7, with D possibly matching TRBD2 (7 bases). CDR3 length: 14 residues. Trimming stripped 3 bases from V and 3 bases from J, with 12 bases between. Germline V lookup: CDR1 SGHVS, CDR2 FNYEAQ. CDR3 DNA: TGTGCCAGCAGCTTGGGGGGGACATACTACGAGCAGTACTTC. The encoded protein is CASSLGGTYYEQYF.

This CDR3 is CAISAQGFSGNTIYF. Written as DNA, the CDR3 is TGTGCCATCAGTGCACAGGGGTTTTCTGGAAACACCATATATTTT. J is TRBJ1-3 and V is TRBV10-3, with TRBD1 identical over 7 bases. The J segment lost 1 base and the V segment lost 4 bases, leaving 4 bases of the junction unmatched. Germline loops: CDR1 ENHRY, CDR2 SYGVKD. The CDR3 extends over 15 amino acids.

The chain recombines TRBV7-3 with TRBJ2-3; D is perhaps TRBD2 (5 bases). The V gene's germline CDR1 is SGHTA and CDR2 FQGTGA. V was trimmed by 2 bases and J by 2 bases, leaving 8 bases between them. The CDR3 totals 14 residues. CDR3 in DNA: TGTGCCAGCAGCTTAGGGAGTCTCACAGATACGCAGTATTTT. The encoded protein is CASSLGSLTDTQYF. The complete variable domain, with remaining parts taken from reference TRBV7-3 and TRBJ2-3, reads GAGVSQTPSNKVTEKGKYVELRCDPISGHTALYWYRQSLGQGPEFLIYFQGTGAADDSGLPNDRFFAVRPEGSVSTLKIQRTERGDSAVYLCASSLGSLTDTQYFGPGTRLTVL.

This clone showed up just once. The chain couples TRBV18 to TRBJ1-3, with TRBD1 matching over 7 bases. V shed 4 bases and J 6 bases; nucleotides not matched to a gene: 12. From germline, CDR1 is KGHSH and CDR2 LQKENI. The CDR3 is 16 residues long. The CDR3 loop reads CASSRAAGGPENTIYF. The CDR3 bases are TGTGCCAGCTCACGCGCCGCAGGGGGGCCAGAAAACACCATATATTTT.

This clone showed up just once. The CDR3 nucleotides read TGCGCCAGCAGCCAACGACAGGGCACCCCATATAGCAATCAGCCCCAGCATTTT. This encodes CASSQRQGTPYSNQPQHF. This chain connects TRBV4-1 to TRBJ1-5; 7 nucleotides align to TRBD1. The ends lost 2 bases at V and 0 bases at J; junction bases unmatched: 10. CDR1 MGHRA and CDR2 YSYEKL come from the germline V gene. CDR3 size: 18 residues.

Points on this clone: This sample also contains other DNA sequences that code for the same CDR3. This sequence joins TRBV7-9 and TRBJ1-1, with D possibly TRBD1 on 5 matching bases. V was cut by 5 bases and J by 1 base, with 8 bases left in between. This CDR3 is 13 amino acids long. From germline, CDR1 is SEHNR and CDR2 FQNEAQ (reference sequence). The CDR3 DNA reads TGTGCCAGCAGCCTCGGACAGAACACTGAAGCTTTCTTT. This translates into CASSLGQNTEAFF.

This chain uses TRBV4-1 with TRBJ1-4, with D possibly matching TRBD1 (5 bases). Germline V gene lookup returns CDR1 MGHRA and CDR2 YSYEKL. There are 18 residues in the CDR3. V lost 0 bases to trimming and J lost 8 bases, with 22 bases between them. The CDR3 spells CASSQDPLRSWAGEKLFF. CDR3 bases: TGCGCCAGCAGCCAAGATCCTCTTCGCTCGTGGGCAGGGGAAAAACTGTTTTTT.

Concerning this clone itself: A junction boundary mismatches the germline segment, possibly from a read error. V usage is TRBV7-8 and J usage is TRBJ2-1, with TRBD2 matching 7 bases. Germline CDR1 SGHVS, CDR2 FQNEAQ. The CDR3 is 11 amino acids. The CDR3 region is CASSWAGVGIF. CDR3 DNA sequence: TGTGCCAGCAGCTGGGCGGGGGTCGGAATCTTC.

The V call is TRBV4-1, the J call TRBJ2-1; the match to TRBD2 covers 16 bases. The CDR3 length is 19 residues. Per germline, CDR1 MGHRA and CDR2 YSYEKL. V trimming: 4 bases; J trimming: 4 bases; junction bases outside the gene matches: 10. CDR3 in amino acids: CASSPKPGLAGGLYNEQFF. The CDR3, as DNA: TGCGCCAGCAGCCCGAAGCCGGGACTAGCGGGGGGGTTATACAATGAGCAGTTCTTC.

This clone was counted a few times. At one of its ends the junction is not consistent with the germline gene, which may arise from a read error. The DNA of the CDR3 is TGTGCCAGCAGCTCGGGAGCTCCAGAGCAGACGATCTTC. Translating gives CASSSGAPEQTIF. J is TRBJ2-1 and V is TRBV7-3, with D perhaps TRBD2 (6 bases). Germline V gives CDR1 SGHTA, CDR2 FQGTGA. This CDR3 contains 13 residues.

V usage is TRBV5-1 and J usage is TRBJ1-6, with unresolved D. CDR1 is SGHRS, CDR2 YFSETQ, per germline. The CDR3 has 13 amino acids. Trimming pared 0 bases from V and 7 bases from J, leaving 5 bases between. The CDR3 DNA is TGCGCCAGCAGCTTGGCGGGGAATTCACCCCTCCACTTT. Translated, it gives CASSLAGNSPLHF.

The V gene is TRBV4-2, the J gene TRBJ1-3; 7 nucleotides align to TRBD1. With V trimmed by 0 bases and J by 14 bases, 4 bases remained unmatched. Germline CDR1 and CDR2: LGHNA and YNFKEQ. The CDR3 covers 12 residues. CDR3 residues: CASSQEGTALYF. The CDR3 DNA is TGTGCCAGCAGCCAAGAGGGGACAGCCCTATATTTT.

The rearrangement joins TRBV2 to TRBJ1-5, with D unclear. In germline, CDR1 is SNHLY, CDR2 FYNNEI. This CDR3 is built from 12 residues. Deletions cut 10 bases from V and 2 bases from J, with 9 bases between. The CDR3 DNA follows: TGTGCCACTACGGTAGGCAATCAGCCCCAGCATTTT. Its translation is CATTVGNQPQHF.

The V gene is TRBV6-5, the J gene TRBJ1-3, with 7 bases fitting TRBD1. The J segment lost 2 bases and the V segment lost 0 bases, leaving 1 base of the junction unmatched. The CDR3 has 15 amino acids. CDR1 and CDR2 from the germline V gene are MNHEY and SVGAGI. For the CDR3, the DNA is TGTGCCAGCAGTTACTCGACAGGGCCTGGAAACACCATATATTTT. Protein sequence: CASSYSTGPGNTIYF.

V gene TRBV18 combines with J gene TRBJ2-2; TRBD2 aligns across 7 bases. CDR1 is KGHSH, CDR2 LQKENI, per germline. The CDR3 is 17 amino acids. Trimming took 3 bases from V and 0 from J; bases not matched to a gene: 7. CDR3 DNA: TGTGCCAGCTCACCTTTCCAGCGGGGTACGAACACCGGGGAGCTGTTTTTT. It codes for CASSPFQRGTNTGELFF.

The V gene is TRBV15, the J gene TRBJ1-6, with D possibly matching TRBD1 (5 bases). Between the trimmed V and J ends, which lost 1 base and 0 bases, there was a span of 10 bases. The CDR3 covers 17 residues. Looked up from germline, CDR1 is LNHNV and CDR2 is YYDKDF (reference sequence). CDR3 residues: CATSRATESSYNSPLHF. CDR3 nucleotides: TGTGCCACCAGCAGAGCGACAGAGAGCTCCTATAATTCACCCCTCCACTTT.

CDR3: CASSLRGDRGGQETQYF. The CDR3 DNA is TGTGCCAGCAGTCTGAGGGGGGACAGGGGCGGCCAAGAGACCCAGTACTTC. The V gene is TRBV28, the J gene TRBJ2-5; 10 nucleotides align to TRBD1. CDR1 is MDHEN, CDR2 SYDVKM, per germline. This CDR3 contains 17 residues. J was trimmed by 1 base and V by 5 bases; bases with no gene match: 10.

The chain carries TRBV30 and TRBJ2-2, with 7 bases identical to TRBD2. The germline V gene encodes CDR1 GTSNPN and CDR2 SVGIG (reference sequence). V shed 1 base, J shed 2 bases, and the junction held 7 bases outside the gene matches. CDR3 length: 16 residues. The CDR3 region is CAWSARGGQNTGELFF. The CDR3 DNA sequence: TGTGCCTGGAGTGCCCGCGGGGGTCAAAACACCGGGGAGCTGTTTTTT.

This clone was seen only once. This sequence joins TRBV28 and TRBJ1-2; 7 bases align to TRBD1. The CDR3 extends over 19 amino acids. The V segment lost 5 bases and the J segment 3 bases; nucleotides outside the gene matches: 21. Germline assignment: CDR1 MDHEN and CDR2 SYDVKM. CDR3 coding DNA: TGTGCCAGCAGTCAACTGGACAGCCCCAGGGGGTTGGGTGACTATGGCTACACCTTC. Translating gives CASSQLDSPRGLGDYGYTF.

The sample holds one count of this clone. V gene TRBV15 combines with J gene TRBJ1-1; tentative D call: TRBD1 (6 bases). The CDR3 has 14 amino acids. CDR1 and CDR2 (germline): LNHNV, YYDKDF (reference sequence). V was pared by 1 base and J by 1 base, with 7 bases between. The CDR3 nucleotides are TGTGCCACCAGCAGAGGACAGGCGAACACTGAAGCTTTCTTT. Protein sequence: CATSRGQANTEAFF.

The chain uses TRBV29-1 and TRBJ2-3; no definite D call. Trimming removed 4 bases from V and 0 bases from J, with 23 bases in between. Germline V gene lookup returns CDR1 SQVTM and CDR2 ANQGSEA. The CDR3 sequence is 18 residues long. CDR3 in DNA: TGCAGCGTTGTTGGTTTATCGCGGAACGGGTATAGCACAGATACGCAGTATTTT. This encodes CSVVGLSRNGYSTDTQYF.